Each of the 32 T cell receptor beta chains below was sequenced from the same sample in a study of identical twins. TCRdb reprocessed the 5' RACE reads with MiXCR, giving one entry per CDR3 protein. The data contain 1.5 million or so distinct CDR3 sequences, 32% of them singletons. Input material: cord blood. These receptors were obtained from a newborn girl in good health.

This clonotype was seen repeatedly, ten times or more. This chain connects TRBV29-1 to TRBJ2-3; 9 nucleotides agree with TRBD1. V shed 4 bases and J 1 base; nucleotides not matched to a gene: 0. This CDR3 region has 13 residues. CDR1 SQVTM and CDR2 ANQGSEA come from the germline V gene. The CDR3 nucleotides read TGCAGCGTTGGGACAGGGGGCACAGATACGCAGTATTTT. It specifies CSVGTGGTDTQYF.

The table lists this clonotype with a few counts. The chain combines TRBV20-1 with TRBJ1-2, with D maybe TRBD1 (5 bases). Trimming removed 3 bases at V and 4 bases at J, with 12 bases between. This CDR3 comprises 13 residues. CDR1 is DFQATT and CDR2 is SNEGSKA in the germline V gene (reference sequence). CDR3 region: CSASVREGYGYTF. In DNA, the CDR3 is TGCAGTGCTAGTGTCAGGGAGGGCTATGGCTACACCTTC.

The table lists this clonotype with a count of one. The V call is TRBV3-1, the J call TRBJ1-1; D is perhaps TRBD1 (5 bases). V was shortened by 0 bases and J by 10 bases, with 9 bases between the two germline ends. Germline CDR1 and CDR2: LGHDT and YNNKEL (reference sequence). The CDR3 is 12 amino acids. CDR3 sequence reads: CASSQDGGGAFF. Here the CDR3 DNA reads TGTGCCAGCAGCCAAGATGGGGGGGGAGCTTTCTTT.

This clonotype was observed a handful of times. This chain links TRBV12-3 or TRBV12-4 with TRBJ2-3, with 9 bases fitting TRBD2. The CDR3 has 17 residues. V was clipped by 6 bases and J by 1 base; unmatched bases: 11. The CDR3: CASSQGIAGAGTDTQYF. In DNA form, the CDR3 reads TGTGCCAGCAGCCAGGGAATAGCGGGAGCTGGCACAGATACGCAGTATTTT.

The V gene is TRBV27, the J gene TRBJ2-5; 13 bases are a match to TRBD2. This CDR3 has 14 residues. V lost 8 bases to trimming and J lost 11 bases; unmatched junction nucleotides: 11. Germline-derived CDR1 and CDR2 are MNHEY and SMNVEV (reference sequence). CDR3 residues: CASWGLAGLNEQYF. As DNA, the CDR3 is TGTGCCAGCTGGGGACTAGCGGGATTGAATGAGCAGTACTTC.

The chain combines TRBV5-1 with TRBJ2-3; D is unclear. This CDR3 is 11 amino acids long. The germline CDR1 and CDR2 sequences are SGHRS and YFSETQ. Trimming removed 4 bases from V and 6 bases from J, with 6 bases in between. The DNA for the CDR3 is TGCGCCAGCAGCAAAGAGGATACGCAGTATTTT. Protein sequence: CASSKEDTQYF.

The chain is built from TRBV10-3 and TRBJ2-5; D is unclear. Trimming left V 6 bases short and J 5 bases short, with 13 bases between. Germline loops: CDR1 ENHRY, CDR2 SYGVKD. This CDR3 spans 13 amino acids. The CDR3 reads CAISGSQGETQYF. DNA of the CDR3: TGTGCCATCAGCGGATCCCAAGGGGAGACCCAGTACTTC.

The sample holds a few counts of this clonotype. J is TRBJ2-2 and V is TRBV12-3 or TRBV12-4; 10 bases are a match to TRBD2. The V gene end was trimmed by 6 bases and the J gene end by 5 bases; junction bases not matched to a gene: 3. CDR3 length: 14 residues. The CDR3 here is CASRRGLATGELFF. Here the CDR3 DNA reads TGTGCCAGCAGAAGGGGACTAGCGACCGGGGAGCTGTTTTTT.

This clonotype was detected only a few times. The V gene is TRBV20-1, the J gene TRBJ2-1; 9 bases are shared with TRBD1. Germline values: CDR1 DFQATT, CDR2 SNEGSKA (reference sequence). V shed 1 base, J shed 3 bases, and the junction held 4 bases outside the gene matches. The CDR3 runs 15 residues. The CDR3 bases are TGCAGTGCTAGAGTCGGGACAGGGAACTACAATGAGCAGTTCTTC. It codes for CSARVGTGNYNEQFF.

J is TRBJ2-3 and V is TRBV10-3; 8 nucleotides match TRBD2. CDR1 is ENHRY and CDR2 is SYGVKD in the germline V gene. The CDR3 loop spans 13 amino acids. The CDR3 loop reads CAKRGGLTDTQYF. As DNA, the CDR3 is TGTGCTAAACGCGGGGGGCTTACAGATACGCAGTATTTT.

CDR3 sequence: CASSWTSGEETQYF. CDR3 nucleotides: TGCGCCAGCAGCTGGACTAGCGGGGAAGAGACCCAGTACTTC. The J gene is TRBJ2-5, the V gene TRBV5-1; 12 bases are a match to TRBD2. This CDR3 is 14 amino acids long. V shed 3 bases, J shed 3 bases, and the junction held 0 bases outside the gene matches. Germline CDR1 and CDR2: SGHRS and YFSETQ.

Many counts were recorded for this clonotype. The chain joins TRBV2 to TRBJ2-3, with 14 bases that match TRBD2. The junction had 0 bases not matched to a gene; V was cut back by 6 bases and J by 4 bases. CDR3 length: 14 residues. From germline, CDR1 is SNHLY and CDR2 FYNNEI. In DNA form, the CDR3 reads TGTGCCAGCAGGACTAGCGGGAGGGCAGATACGCAGTATTTT. It yields the protein CASRTSGRADTQYF. Drawing the rest from reference TRBV2 and TRBJ2-3, the complete variable domain is EPEVTQTPSHQVTQMGQEVILRCVPISNHLYFYWYRQILGQKVEFLVSFYNNEISEKSEIFDDQFSVERPDGSNFTLKIRSTKLEDSAMYFCASRTSGRADTQYFGPGTRLTVL.

The chain couples TRBV11-2 to TRBJ2-2, with 10 bases aligning to TRBD2. CDR1 and CDR2 (germline): SGHAT, FQNNGV. The J segment lost 7 bases and the V segment lost 5 bases, leaving 7 bases of the junction unmatched. CDR3 size: 15 residues. CDR3 in amino acids: CASSPLAGAYGELFF. The CDR3 region has the DNA TGTGCCAGCAGCCCTCTAGCGGGAGCGTACGGGGAGCTGTTTTTT.

The gene calls are TRBV7-9 and TRBJ2-3; TRBD2 is a possible D gene (7 bases). Germline V gene lookup returns CDR1 SEHNR and CDR2 FQNEAQ (reference sequence). V lost 4 bases, J lost 5 bases, and 10 bases lay in between. The CDR3 consists of 13 residues. CDR3: CASSWGGGDTQYF. The DNA for the CDR3 is TGTGCCAGCAGCTGGGGAGGGGGAGATACGCAGTATTTT.

A few counts support this clonotype. The V and J genes are TRBV12-3 or TRBV12-4 and TRBJ1-1; 9 nucleotides line up with TRBD1. The CDR3 length is 14 residues. Trimming took 9 bases from V and 0 from J; bases not matched to a gene: 5. The CDR3 loop is CASLGTGMNTEAFF. In nucleotides, the CDR3 is TGTGCCAGTTTAGGGACAGGGATGAACACTGAAGCTTTCTTT.

The genes are TRBV20-1 and TRBJ1-6; unclear D gene. CDR3 length equals 15 residues. Germline CDR1 and CDR2: DFQATT and SNEGSKA (reference sequence). Trimming stripped 5 bases from V and 6 bases from J, with 17 bases between. The CDR3 nucleotides are TGCAGTGCTTTCTTTCGAGGCCAGTTTAATTCACCCCTCCACTTT. This encodes CSAFFRGQFNSPLHF.

This clonotype has more than one count but fewer than ten. Written as DNA, the CDR3 is TGTGCCAGCAGCCAATCGCCATACCGCTCCTACAATGAGCAGTTCTTC. Its translation: CASSQSPYRSYNEQFF. The V gene is TRBV16, the J gene TRBJ2-1; D is unclear. Trimming took 0 bases from V and 0 from J, leaving 9 bases between them. The CDR3 consists of 16 residues. The V gene's germline CDR1 is KGHSY and CDR2 FQNENV.

This clonotype was counted once. The gene calls are TRBV20-1 and TRBJ1-4; D is possibly TRBD1 (5 bases). Germline values: CDR1 DFQATT, CDR2 SNEGSKA (reference sequence). With 0 bases removed from V and 12 bases from J, the gap between germline ends came to 11 bases. This CDR3 has 12 residues. CDR3 region: CSARDRGGQLFF. The CDR3 bases are TGCAGTGCTAGAGATAGGGGAGGACAACTGTTTTTT.

This clonotype has just a few counts. The V and J genes are TRBV10-3 and TRBJ2-3, with 8 bases matching TRBD2. This CDR3 region has 19 residues. Per germline, CDR1 ENHRY and CDR2 SYGVKD. The ends lost 0 bases at V and 3 bases at J; junction bases unmatched: 14. DNA for the CDR3: TGTGCCATCAGTGAGTCGAGGACACGCCGTAGCGGGATTACAGATACGCAGTATTTT. Its protein is CAISESRTRRSGITDTQYF.

The chain joins TRBV11-2 to TRBJ2-7; 7 bases match TRBD1. CDR1 is SGHAT and CDR2 is FQNNGV in the germline V gene. After removal of 5 bases from V and 5 bases from J, the junction contained 9 bases not matched to a gene. The CDR3 length is 14 residues. CDR3 in DNA: TGTGCCAGCAGCCACTTAGTTCAGGGGGACGAGCAGTACTTC. The encoded protein is CASSHLVQGDEQYF. Looking up the rest from reference TRBV11-2 and TRBJ2-7 gives the full variable domain: EAGVAQSPRYKIIEKRQSVAFWCNPISGHATLYWYQQILGQGPKLLIQFQNNGVVDDSQLPKDRFSAERLKGVDSTLKIQPAKLEDSAVYLCASSHLVQGDEQYFGPGTRLTVT.

The rearrangement uses TRBV6-5 and TRBJ1-1; a possible D gene is TRBD1 (6 bases). V was cut by 6 bases and J by 7 bases, with 12 bases left in between. This CDR3 has 12 residues. Germline CDR1 and CDR2: MNHEY and SVGAGI. CDR3 residues: CASRRDIYEAFF. The CDR3, as DNA: TGTGCCAGCAGACGGGACATATATGAAGCTTTCTTT.

This clonotype was detected many times. The rearrangement links TRBV20-1 to TRBJ2-3; tentative D call: TRBD2 (6 bases). Germline V lookup: CDR1 DFQATT, CDR2 SNEGSKA (reference sequence). This CDR3 is built from 14 residues. The V and J ends lost 5 bases and 3 bases respectively, with 15 bases between them. CDR3 amino acids: CSAPRAGRTDTQYF. CDR3 coding DNA: TGCAGTGCTCCCCGGGCGGGGAGAACAGATACGCAGTATTTT.

This clonotype has a single count. The rearrangement joins TRBV7-2 to TRBJ2-4; maybe TRBD1 (5 bases). V was trimmed by 2 bases and J by 0 bases, leaving 11 bases between them. Germline assignment: CDR1 SGHTA and CDR2 FQGNSA. The CDR3 spans 16 residues. In DNA, the CDR3 is TGTGCCAGCAGCTTACAACAGGACCTAGCCAAAAACATTCAGTACTTC. Protein product: CASSLQQDLAKNIQYF.

This clonotype has more than one count but fewer than ten. V usage is TRBV9 and J usage is TRBJ2-1, with 12 bases identical to TRBD2. The germline gives CDR1 SGDLS, CDR2 YYNGEE. J lost 7 bases, V lost 0 bases, and 2 bases had no gene match. This CDR3 contains 15 residues. The chain's CDR3 is CASSVGTSGTNEQFF. The DNA of the CDR3 is TGTGCCAGCAGCGTAGGGACTAGCGGGACAAATGAGCAGTTCTTC.

This clonotype was counted only a few times. V gene TRBV20-1 combines with J gene TRBJ2-3; D unclear. Germline loops: CDR1 DFQATT, CDR2 SNEGSKA (reference sequence). This CDR3 has 14 residues. V dropped 3 bases and J dropped 1 base, with 11 bases sitting between them. The CDR3 protein is CSARVVVRTDTQYF. The CDR3 coding sequence is TGCAGTGCTAGGGTAGTGGTCCGCACAGATACGCAGTATTTT.

The chain employs TRBV6-5 and TRBJ1-6, with D perhaps TRBD1 (6 bases). The ends were cut back, 5 bases at V and 8 bases at J, with 16 bases in the middle. The germline CDR1 and CDR2 sequences are MNHEY and SVGAGI. The CDR3 covers 15 residues. CDR3 region: CASSDAGGGYSPLHF. The CDR3 nucleotides read TGTGCCAGCAGTGACGCGGGGGGCGGATATTCACCCCTCCACTTT.

This clonotype was counted between two and nine times. This sequence joins TRBV5-1 and TRBJ2-7; 7 bases align to TRBD1. CDR1 and CDR2 (germline): SGHRS, YFSETQ. The CDR3 is made up of 14 amino acids. V was clipped by 5 bases and J by 2 bases; unmatched bases: 7. The chain's CDR3 is CASRSRQGPYEQYF. Written as DNA, the CDR3 is TGCGCCAGCAGATCGCGACAGGGCCCCTACGAGCAGTACTTC.

The chain has TRBV11-3 and TRBJ2-7; maybe TRBD1 (6 bases). Germline V lookup: CDR1 SGHNT, CDR2 YENEEA. The V and J ends lost 1 base and 0 bases respectively, with 13 bases between them. The CDR3 totals 16 residues. CDR3: CASSLGGQSSSYEQYF. The CDR3 nucleotides read TGTGCCAGCAGCTTAGGAGGACAGTCTAGCTCCTACGAGCAGTACTTC.

As DNA, the CDR3 is TGTGCCAGCAGCCGTCTAGGGGCCAGGGATAGTGAGCAGTACTTC. Residues: CASSRLGARDSEQYF. The chain joins TRBV13 to TRBJ2-5, with TRBD1 as a possible D gene (5 bases). The germline gives CDR1 PRHDT, CDR2 FYEKMQ (reference sequence). The CDR3 runs 15 residues. Trimming stripped 5 bases from V and 11 bases from J, with 24 bases between.

In this sample, this clonotype turned up once. The gene calls are TRBV10-3 and TRBJ2-3; tentative D call: TRBD2 (6 bases). V shed 8 bases and J shed 0 bases, with 21 bases lying between them. Per germline, CDR1 ENHRY and CDR2 SYGVKD. This CDR3 contains 17 residues. The CDR3 DNA follows: TGTGCCATCTCCGGGTCTAGCGCACTGTCTAGCACAGATACGCAGTATTTT. Amino acid sequence: CAISGSSALSSTDTQYF.

In its sample, this clonotype was seen a few times. V and J are TRBV10-3 and TRBJ2-5, with 11 bases matching TRBD2. The germline V gene has CDR1 ENHRY and CDR2 SYGVKD. V lost 3 bases, J lost 5 bases, and 8 bases stayed unmatched. The CDR3 is 16 residues long. CDR3 bases: TGTGCCATCAGTGATATTAGCGGGGGGGCCTTGGAGACCCAGTACTTC. Translated: CAISDISGGALETQYF.

The rearrangement joins TRBV10-3 to TRBJ2-5; TRBD2 matches at 7 bases. J lost 2 bases, V lost 3 bases, and 9 bases had no gene match. Germline V gives CDR1 ENHRY, CDR2 SYGVKD. This CDR3 comprises 16 residues. CDR3: CAISESLGAGQETQYF. CDR3 coding DNA: TGTGCCATCAGTGAAAGCCTAGGAGCGGGACAAGAGACCCAGTACTTC.